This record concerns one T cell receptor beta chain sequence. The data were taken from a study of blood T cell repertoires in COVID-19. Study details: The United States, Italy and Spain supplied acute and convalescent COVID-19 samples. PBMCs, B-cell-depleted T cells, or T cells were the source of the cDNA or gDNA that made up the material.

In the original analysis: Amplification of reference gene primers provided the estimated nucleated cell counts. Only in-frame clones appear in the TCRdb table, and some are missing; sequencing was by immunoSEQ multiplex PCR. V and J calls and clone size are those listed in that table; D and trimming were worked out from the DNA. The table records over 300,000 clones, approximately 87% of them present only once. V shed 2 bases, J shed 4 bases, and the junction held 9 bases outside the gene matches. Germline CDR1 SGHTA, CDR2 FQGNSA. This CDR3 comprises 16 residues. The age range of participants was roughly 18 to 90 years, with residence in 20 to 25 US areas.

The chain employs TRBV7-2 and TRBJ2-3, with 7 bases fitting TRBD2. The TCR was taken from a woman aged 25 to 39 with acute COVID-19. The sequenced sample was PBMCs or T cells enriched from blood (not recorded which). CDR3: CASSLLVGGGSDTQYF. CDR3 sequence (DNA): TGTGCCAGCAGCTTATTGGTAGGCGGGGGTTCAGATACGCAGTATTTT.